This T cell receptor beta chain was obtained from a study of long-term antiretroviral therapy in people with HIV. Every donor contributed at least one pre-ART and at least two post-ART PBMC samples. CDR3 length: 17 residues. V lost 6 bases, J lost 4 bases, and 15 bases stayed unmatched. Per the germline V gene, CDR1 is SEHNR and CDR2 is FQNEAQ (reference sequence). Version v3.0 of the immunoSEQ assay ran at survey level. Method: immunoSEQ multiplex PCR; TCRdb's copy keeps in-frame clones and lacks some. The sample holds tens of thousands of clones, 81% seen once. The sequence came from a man aged 40-50 years with HIV. The chain is built from TRBV7-9 and TRBJ2-5; 9 bases align to TRBD2. The starting material was unsorted PBMCs, obtained 0.1 years before starting antiretroviral therapy. The CDR3, as DNA: TGTGCCAGCAGAAGGTTTTCGTCTCTGACTAGCGGAGAGACCCAGTACTTC. Its protein product is CASRRFSSLTSGETQYF. The full variable domain, with the rest looked up from reference TRBV7-9 and TRBJ2-5, is DTGVSQNPRHKITKRGQNVTFRCDPISEHNRLYWYRQTLGQGPEFLTYFQNEAQLEKSRLLSDRFSAERPKGSFSTLEIQRTEQGDSAMYLCASRRFSSLTSGETQYFGPGTRLLVL.